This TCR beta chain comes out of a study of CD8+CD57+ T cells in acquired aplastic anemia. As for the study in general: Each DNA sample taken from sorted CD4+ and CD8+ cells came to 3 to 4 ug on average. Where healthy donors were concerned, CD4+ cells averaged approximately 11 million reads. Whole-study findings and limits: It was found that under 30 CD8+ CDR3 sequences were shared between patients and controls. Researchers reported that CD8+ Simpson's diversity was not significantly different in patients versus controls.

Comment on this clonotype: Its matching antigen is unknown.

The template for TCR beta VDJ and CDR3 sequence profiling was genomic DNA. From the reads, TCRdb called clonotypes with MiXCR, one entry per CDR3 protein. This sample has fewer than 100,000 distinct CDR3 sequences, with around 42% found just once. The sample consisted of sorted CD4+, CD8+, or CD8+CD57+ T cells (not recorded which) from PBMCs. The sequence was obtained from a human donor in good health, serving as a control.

CDR3 sequence: CSVQRGVYYGYTF. The CDR3 DNA follows: TGCAGCGTTCAACGGGGGGTGTACTATGGCTACACCTTC. The V call is TRBV29-1, the J call TRBJ1-2; D may be TRBD1 (5 bases). CDR1 is SQVTM, CDR2 ANQGSEA, per germline. This CDR3 comprises 13 residues. Deletions cut 5 bases from V and 3 bases from J, with 13 bases between. Variable domain in full (rest from reference TRBV29-1 and TRBJ1-2): SAVISQKPSRDICQRGTSLTIQCQVDSQVTMMFWYRQQPGQSLTLIATANQGSEATYESGFVIDKFPISRPNLTFSTLTVSNMSPEDSSIYLCSVQRGVYYGYTFGSGTRLTVV.